The source of this T cell receptor (beta chain) is a study of T cell changes during pregnancy in multiple sclerosis. J gave up 5 bases and V 0 bases, and 3 bases lay outside the gene matches. From germline, CDR1 is SGHRS and CDR2 YFSETQ. The CDR3 loop spans 15 amino acids. Assay used: immunoSEQ multiplex PCR; TCRdb lists only in-frame clones, some missing. The sample carries approximately 50,000 clones, approximately 93% recorded once. The starting material was CD4+ T cells from peripheral blood mononuclear cells, obtained in the third trimester of pregnancy. The origin of this receptor is a female donor with multiple sclerosis, enrolled in a pregnancy study. The rearrangement links TRBV5-1 to TRBJ2-7, with TRBD2 identical over 12 bases. The CDR3 DNA sequence: TGCGCCAGCAGCTTGGGACTAGCGGGAGTTAACGAGCAGTACTTC. Protein product: CASSLGLAGVNEQYF. Variable domain in full (rest from reference TRBV5-1 and TRBJ2-7): KAGVTQTPRYLIKTRGQQVTLSCSPISGHRSVSWYQQTPGQGLQFLFEYFSETQRNKGNFPGRFSGRQFSNSRSEMNVSTLELGDSALYLCASSLGLAGVNEQYFGPGTRLTVT.